This T cell receptor beta chain was documented in a study of CD8+ T cells in alopecia areata (dated by TCRdb to about 2018). For the study in its entirety: Treated patients were enrolled in an open-label pilot trial of oral tofacitinib, 5 to 10 mg twice daily, for moderate-to-severe alopecia areata. RNA was extracted with the PAXgene miRNA kit for fixed scalp, the miRNeasy kit for PBMCs, and the RNeasy kit for mouse skin. On the human side, TCRbeta sequencing was run on scalp tissue and on sorted CD4+ and CD8+ peripheral blood T cells from healthy controls and from alopecia areata patients with either patchy or totalis/universalis disease. High-throughput TCRbeta sequencing was used to examine T cell clonal expansion in alopecia areata in both the C3H/HeJ mouse model and human patients. Scalp clonality was compared across normal scalp (n=4), patchy alopecia areata scalp (n=8), and alopecia totalis/universalis scalp (n=8). Patients received tofacitinib for 6 to 18 months and were then followed off drug for 6 months to check for delayed response and recurrence. TCRbeta CDR3 regions were amplified by immunoSEQ multiplex PCR with 35 Vbeta forward and 13 Jbeta reverse primers. Biopsies were taken from tofacitinib-treated patients at baseline and again at 4 and 24 weeks into treatment, and several of those patients also had a later scalp biopsy. Disease severity in treated patients was measured with the SALT score, which quantifies the percentage of affected scalp surface area. Results and caveats for the whole study, not just this receptor: Compared with mice, TCR sequences shared between patients were less clear, possibly partly because of HLA diversity across the patient population. The treated cohort was small, with a single nonresponder, so links between baseline CD8+ expansion and response need larger studies. Many expanded lesional clones were found to persist in scalp and blood during tofacitinib treatment, and relapse after treatment cessation may be partly explained by this persistence. With tofacitinib, both scalp clonality and the number of expanded CD8+ clones among the top 100 scalp clones went down significantly. Lesional scalp, especially in alopecia totalis/universalis, showed higher clonality and more expanded CD8+ clones than normal scalp, suggesting antigenic drive. Scalp TCR repertoire analysis is complicated because resident alphabeta T cells in normal human skin are also sequenced, whereas mouse skin is dominated by gammadelta T cells.

This sample's time point label indicates: approximately 4 weeks on oral tofacitinib. Read against the paper, the sample's treatment or condition label means: oral pan-JAK inhibitor, 5-10 mg twice daily. Peripheral blood and lesional scalp punch biopsies were obtained from patients with alopecia areata. PBMCs were isolated by density centrifugation and stained for CD3, CD4 and CD8, after which CD4+ and CD8+ T cells were sorted on a FACSAria. The CDR3 sequence holds 14 residues, the cysteine and phenylalanine included. Just the 42-base CDR3 DNA is kept, in frame starting at base 1. V and J are trimmed by 7 bases and 4 bases, and the gene matches miss 6 bases of the junction. Looking up the germline V gene yields CDR1 ENHRY and CDR2 SYGVKD. Regarding this clone: Its target antigen remains unknown. No base qualities exist here, and no much larger clone lies one base off it.

Libraries were prepared through the immunoSEQ multiplex PCR assay. For TCR sequencing, RNA was extracted from every sample and reverse transcribed into cDNA to serve as template. SuperScript III was used to make first-strand cDNA, primed with a 2:1 mix of oligo-dT and random hexamers. A synthetic immune receptor repertoire was used to gauge amplification bias, and whatever bias remained was removed computationally. The paper's processing steps were these. Raw reads were preprocessed to remove errors, and CDR3 was defined by IMGT conventions from the conserved cysteine to phenylalanine. To get clonality, Shannon entropy was normalized by log2 of the number of productive unique TCRs and the result was subtracted from 1. Scalp TCRbeta sequences were cross-referenced with sorted blood CD4 and CD8 repertoires so that the CD4 or CD8 identity of scalp clones could be inferred. TCRdb took over this immuneACCESS table, retaining in-frame rearrangements with V and J assigned. Such tables are incomplete; in checked studies, under half of the missing clones stem from an unresolved V gene, and the remainder is unexplained. From that table come the V and J calls and clone size; the DNA was used to work out D and trimming. This sample comprises roughly 140,000 clones, 65% to 90% of them detected only once. The top ten constitute approximately 25% of the sample.

The material sequenced was CD8+ T cells sorted from blood, taken at week 4, from a patient treated with tofacitinib. The rearranged chain carries TRBV10-3 and TRBJ2-1, with 8 middle bases fitting TRBD2. The source is a human donor with alopecia areata. The DNA sequence follows: TGTGCCATCAAGAGCAGCGGGGGTTACAATGAGCAGTTCTTC. Its protein reads: CAIKSSGGYNEQFF.